Sequencing of this T cell receptor beta chain was carried out in a study of T-cell reconstitution after alpha-beta-depleted transplantation in children. Preparation of the TCRbeta library used unique molecular identifiers. TCRdb processed the PCR reads anew with MiXCR; each CDR3 protein has one entry. Of about 540,000 distinct CDR3 sequences in the sample, approximately 30% are singletons; the top ten hold approximately 39%. For this clonotype: Its antigen is still unknown.

Points from the study as a whole: At the one-year point after transplant, T-cell counts and TCRbeta diversity were found to come mostly from T cells that had been newly produced. From surviving recipient T cells and thymic progenitors came the high day-60 TCRbeta diversity observed in some patients. Reportedly, alpha-beta T cells present about two months post-transplant originated from several hundred expanded clones of graft origin.

Germline loops: CDR1 SGHRS, CDR2 YFSETQ. After removal of 5 bases from V and 0 bases from J, the junction contained 8 bases not matched to a gene. CDR3 length equals 18 residues. The J gene is TRBJ2-1, the V gene TRBV5-1, with TRBD2 matching 13 bases. The sample consisted of PBMCs, taken before TCRalphabeta/CD19-depleted stem cell transplant. The TCR comes from a boy younger than two with Wiskott-Aldrich syndrome, due to receive a stem cell transplant. The CDR3 is CASSWPGLAGSSYNEQFF. CDR3 coding DNA: TGCGCCAGCAGTTGGCCGGGACTAGCGGGGAGCTCCTACAATGAGCAGTTCTTC.